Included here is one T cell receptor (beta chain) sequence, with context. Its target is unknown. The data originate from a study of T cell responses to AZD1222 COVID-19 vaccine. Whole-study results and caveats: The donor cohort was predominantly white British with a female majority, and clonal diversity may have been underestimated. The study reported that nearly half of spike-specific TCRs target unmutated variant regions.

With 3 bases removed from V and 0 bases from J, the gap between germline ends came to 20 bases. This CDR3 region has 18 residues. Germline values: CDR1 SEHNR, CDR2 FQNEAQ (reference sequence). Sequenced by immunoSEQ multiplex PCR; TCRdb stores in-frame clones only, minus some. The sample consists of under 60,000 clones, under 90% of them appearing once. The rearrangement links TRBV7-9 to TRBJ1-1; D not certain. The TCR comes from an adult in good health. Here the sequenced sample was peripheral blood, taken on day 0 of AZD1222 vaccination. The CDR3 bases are TGTGCCAGCAGCTTCCCCCGTGTCGTAGAACAGCTGAACACTGAAGCTTTCTTT. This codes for CASSFPRVVEQLNTEAFF.